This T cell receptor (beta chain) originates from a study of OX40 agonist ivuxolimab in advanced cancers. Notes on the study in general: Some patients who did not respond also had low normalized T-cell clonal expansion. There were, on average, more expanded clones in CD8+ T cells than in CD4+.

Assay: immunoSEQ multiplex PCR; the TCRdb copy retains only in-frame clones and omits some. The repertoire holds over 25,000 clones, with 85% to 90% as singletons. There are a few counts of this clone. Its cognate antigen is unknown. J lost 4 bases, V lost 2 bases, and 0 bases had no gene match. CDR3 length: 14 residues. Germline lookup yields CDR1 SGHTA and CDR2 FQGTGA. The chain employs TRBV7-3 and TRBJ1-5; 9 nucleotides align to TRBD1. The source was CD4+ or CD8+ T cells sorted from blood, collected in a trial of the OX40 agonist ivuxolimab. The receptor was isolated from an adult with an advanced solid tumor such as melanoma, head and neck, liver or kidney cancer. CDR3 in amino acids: CASSLGQGNQPQHF. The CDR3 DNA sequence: TGTGCCAGCAGCTTAGGACAGGGGAATCAGCCCCAGCATTTT.